The present entry profiles one T cell receptor beta chain with its context. This sample is drawn from a study of shared T cell receptors in the human thymus. Here immunoSEQ multiplex PCR was the method, and the copy in TCRdb shows in-frame clones only, minus some. The repertoire consists of hundreds of thousands of clones, with more than 70% occurring once and the leading ten covering roughly 0.0094%. The germline V gene has CDR1 SGHRS and CDR2 YFSETQ. The CDR3 runs 15 residues. V trimming: 4 bases; J trimming: 0 bases; junction bases outside the gene matches: 4. Separately, the same data were catalogued under a study of human thymus T cells.

This clonotype originated in a boy under two years old with a congenital heart defect. The chain employs TRBV5-1 and TRBJ1-2; 9 bases map to TRBD1. Sequencing used thymocytes. The DNA of the CDR3 is TGCGCCAGCAGCCCAGACAGGGGGGCTAACTATGGCTACACCTTC. The encoded protein is CASSPDRGANYGYTF. The full variable domain, completed using reference TRBV5-1 and TRBJ1-2, is KAGVTQTPRYLIKTRGQQVTLSCSPISGHRSVSWYQQTPGQGLQFLFEYFSETQRNKGNFPGRFSGRQFSNSRSEMNVSTLELGDSALYLCASSPDRGANYGYTFGSGTRLTVV.